The present T cell receptor (beta chain) was sequenced within a study of cytomegalovirus exposure and HLA in healthy donors. Notes on the study in general: In an earlier analysis, in under 700 donors, most V segments appeared productive either ~90% or ~30% of the time. Among donors in an Asian-associated ancestry cluster, a later analysis reportedly found fewer N-insertions than the roughly 610-donor mean. Rare TCR sequences predominated, though certain public TCRs were found in many donors. Common viral pathogens were later found to be apparently linked to several of the most significant clusters.

PCR primers comprised 60 Vbeta and 13 Jbeta primers. Generated by immunoSEQ multiplex PCR, the TCRdb table keeps only in-frame clones and is missing some. The sample records 100,000 to 120,000 clones, 80% being singletons. This CDR3 is 19 amino acids long. Points on this clone: Its antigen is unknown.

This receptor was identified in a woman in her sixties or seventies in good health and CMV-seropositive. This sequence joins TRBV21-1 and TRBJ2-3; the D segment call TRBD1 is taken from the table without a DNA check. TRBV21-1 is listed as a pseudogene. The sample comprised PBMCs. The DNA of the CDR3 is TGTGCCAGCAGCATCCGAACTCCCGGGGGACAGGTGAGCACAGATACGCAGTATTTT. Its translation: CASSIRTPGGQVSTDTQYF.